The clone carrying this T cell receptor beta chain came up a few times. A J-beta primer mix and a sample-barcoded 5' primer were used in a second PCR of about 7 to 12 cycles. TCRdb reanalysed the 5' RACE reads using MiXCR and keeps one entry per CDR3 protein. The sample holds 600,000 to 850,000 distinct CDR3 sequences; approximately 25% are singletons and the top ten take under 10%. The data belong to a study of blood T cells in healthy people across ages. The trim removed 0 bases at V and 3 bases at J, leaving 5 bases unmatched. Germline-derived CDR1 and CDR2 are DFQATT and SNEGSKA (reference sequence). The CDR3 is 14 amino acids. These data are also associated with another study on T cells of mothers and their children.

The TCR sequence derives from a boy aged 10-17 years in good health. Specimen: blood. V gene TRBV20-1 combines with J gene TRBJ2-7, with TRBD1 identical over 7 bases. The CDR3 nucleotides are TGCAGTGCTAGAGATCTAGGGGGCCGCTACGAGCAGTACTTC. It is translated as CSARDLGGRYEQYF.